Each of the 5 T cell receptor beta chains below was sequenced from the same sample in a study of blood T cell repertoires in COVID-19. Data came from immunoSEQ multiplex PCR; TCRdb stores just in-frame clones and leaves some out. Among tens of thousands of clones listed, 80% to 90% were seen once. The sequencing input was peripheral blood. The receptors derive from a woman in her sixties or seventies with COVID-19, enrolled during active disease.

This chain connects TRBV25-1 to TRBJ1-2; perhaps TRBD1 as D (5 bases). The V gene lost 1 base and the J gene lost 6 bases, with 15 bases spanning the gap. The CDR3 consists of 15 residues. Per the germline V gene, CDR1 is MGHDK and CDR2 is SYGVNS. In DNA, the CDR3 is TGTGCCAGCAGTGAATGGGGCAGGGCGGCGGATGGCTACACCTTC. It is translated as CASSEWGRAADGYTF.

This chain uses TRBV10-3 with TRBJ2-7; 8 nucleotides agree with TRBD1. Germline trimming cut 9 bases from V and 7 bases from J; bases unmatched to any gene: 5. In germline, CDR1 is ENHRY, CDR2 SYGVKD. This CDR3 contains 11 residues. The CDR3: CAIGQGDEQYF. As DNA, the CDR3 is TGTGCCATAGGACAGGGAGATGAGCAGTACTTC.

The sample holds one count of this clone. The chain is built from TRBV6-1 and TRBJ2-7, with a weak D call TRBD2 (6 bases). Per the germline V gene, CDR1 is MNHNS and CDR2 is SASEGT. The CDR3 totals 15 residues. Trimming shortened V by 1 base and J by 2 bases, and 12 bases separated the two germline ends. The CDR3 loop is CASSEVIGGTYEQYF. The CDR3 DNA follows: TGTGCCAGCAGTGAAGTGATAGGAGGGACCTACGAGCAGTACTTC.

V is TRBV7-9 and J is TRBJ1-1; D possibly corresponds to TRBD1 (6 bases). The CDR3 sequence is 13 residues long. In germline, CDR1 is SEHNR, CDR2 FQNEAQ (reference sequence). V was clipped by 8 bases and J by 1 base, with 11 bases between them. CDR3 DNA: TGTGCCAGCCTCGGACAGACGAACACTGAAGCTTTCTTT. Encoded protein: CASLGQTNTEAFF.

The chain links TRBV28 to TRBJ1-5; TRBD1 matches 8 bases. The CDR3 contains 15 residues. The junction had 6 bases not matched to a gene; V was cut back by 5 bases and J by 3 bases. Germline lookup yields CDR1 MDHEN and CDR2 SYDVKM. The CDR3 loop is CASSLGQVANQPQHF. CDR3 in DNA: TGTGCCAGCAGTCTGGGACAGGTGGCCAATCAGCCCCAGCATTTT.